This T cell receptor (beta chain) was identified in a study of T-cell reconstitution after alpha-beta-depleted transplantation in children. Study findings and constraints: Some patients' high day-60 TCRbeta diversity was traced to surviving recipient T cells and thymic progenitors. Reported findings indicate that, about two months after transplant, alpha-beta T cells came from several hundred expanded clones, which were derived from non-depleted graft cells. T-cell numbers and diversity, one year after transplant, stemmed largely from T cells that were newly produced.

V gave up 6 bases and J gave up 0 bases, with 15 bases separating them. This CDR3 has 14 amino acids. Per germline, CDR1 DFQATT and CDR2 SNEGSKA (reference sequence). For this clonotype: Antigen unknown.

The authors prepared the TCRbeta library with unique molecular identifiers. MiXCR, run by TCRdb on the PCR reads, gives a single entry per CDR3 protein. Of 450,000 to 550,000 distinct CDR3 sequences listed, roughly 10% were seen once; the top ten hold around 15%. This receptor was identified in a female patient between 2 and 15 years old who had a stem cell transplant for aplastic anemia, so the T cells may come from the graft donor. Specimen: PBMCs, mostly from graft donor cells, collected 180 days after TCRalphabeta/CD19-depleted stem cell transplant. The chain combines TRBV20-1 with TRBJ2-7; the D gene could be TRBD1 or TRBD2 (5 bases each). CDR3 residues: CSATRGSLSYEQYF. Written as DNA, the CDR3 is TGCAGTGCAACGAGGGGTAGCCTCTCCTACGAGCAGTACTTC.